Below are 24 T cell receptor beta chains sequenced from a single sample in a study of OX40 agonist ivuxolimab in advanced cancers. Libraries were built with the immunoSEQ multiplex PCR assay. This is the immuneACCESS table as TCRdb keeps it, with only in-frame sequences that have V and J called. A part of the clones is gone; compared with another copy, unresolved V genes explain less than half, and the rest is unexplained. The table for this sample lists tens of thousands of clones; 65% to 85% of them were counted only once. Less than 5.5% of the sample lies in the top ten. This specimen consisted of CD4+ or CD8+ T cells sorted from blood, obtained in a trial of the OX40 agonist ivuxolimab. Source of these receptors: an adult with an advanced solid tumor such as melanoma, head and neck, liver or kidney cancer.

The chain has TRBV7-8 and TRBJ1-1, with 7 bases fitting TRBD1. The CDR3 covers 16 residues. Looked up from germline, CDR1 is SGHVS and CDR2 is FQNEAQ. Losses at the gene ends were 6 bases for V and 1 base for J; bases not matched to a gene: 11. The chain's CDR3 is CASRQKLNRGNTEAFF. CDR3 in DNA: TGTGCCAGCAGACAAAAACTTAACAGGGGGAACACTGAAGCTTTCTTT.

J is TRBJ1-1 and V is TRBV11-3; no clear D gene. V was pared by 5 bases and J by 6 bases, with 16 bases between. Germline values: CDR1 SGHNT, CDR2 YENEEA. This CDR3 spans 14 amino acids. Here the CDR3 reads CASSLQPGTSEAFF. The CDR3 region has the DNA TGTGCCAGCAGCCTCCAACCTGGAACGTCTGAAGCTTTCTTT.

V is TRBV5-1 and J is TRBJ2-2; D unclear. The CDR3 consists of 15 residues. The germline V gene has CDR1 SGHRS and CDR2 YFSETQ. Trimming cost V 6 bases and J 6 bases, with 18 bases left between them. CDR3 DNA sequence: TGCGCCAGCACCCCTTTTAGCCCGAGCGCCGGGGAGCTGTTTTTT. Translated, it gives CASTPFSPSAGELFF.

The chain combines TRBV10-3 with TRBJ1-4, with 9 bases fitting TRBD1. Germline assignment: CDR1 ENHRY and CDR2 SYGVKD. J gave up 8 bases and V 0 bases, and 7 bases lay outside the gene matches. The CDR3 totals 16 residues. CDR3 residues: CAISESTGTGWEKLFF. The CDR3 DNA is TGTGCCATCAGTGAGTCCACCGGGACAGGGTGGGAAAAACTGTTTTTT.

The J gene is TRBJ2-7, the V gene TRBV27; D is possibly TRBD1 (5 bases). Per germline, CDR1 MNHEY and CDR2 SMNVEV (reference sequence). V dropped 2 bases and J dropped 1 base, with 12 bases sitting between them. The CDR3 runs 15 residues. CDR3 amino acids: CASSLTAGPSYEQYF. The CDR3 nucleotides read TGTGCCAGCAGTTTAACGGCAGGGCCTTCCTACGAGCAGTACTTC.

A few counts support this clone. The chain recombines TRBV7-3 with TRBJ1-2; unclear D gene. This CDR3 comprises 13 residues. Germline values: CDR1 SGHTA, CDR2 FQGTGA. V dropped 4 bases and J dropped 3 bases, with 9 bases sitting between them. The CDR3 nucleotides read TGTGCCAGCAGCTCTTCATCGGACTATGGCTACACCTTC. This encodes CASSSSSDYGYTF.

This rearrangement joins TRBV19 to TRBJ1-4, with 7 nucleotides matching TRBD1. Germline V gene data show CDR1 as LNHDA and CDR2 as SQIVND (reference sequence). After removal of 4 bases from V and 8 bases from J, the junction contained 10 bases not matched to a gene. CDR3 length equals 15 residues. The CDR3 coding sequence is TGTGCCAGTAGTAGAGTACAGGGGACGAAGGAAAAACTGTTTTTT. This gives the protein CASSRVQGTKEKLFF. The whole variable domain, filled in from reference TRBV19 and TRBJ1-4, reads DGGITQSPKYLFRKEGQNVTLSCEQNLNHDAMYWYRQDPGQGLRLIYYSQIVNDFQKGDIAEGYSVSREKKESFPLTVTSAQKNPTAFYLCASSRVQGTKEKLFFGSGTQLSVL.

In its sample, this clone was seen a few times. The chain recombines TRBV27 with TRBJ1-1; maybe TRBD1 (5 bases). V was trimmed by 6 bases and J by 0 bases, leaving 8 bases between them. The CDR3 has 13 residues. Germline lookup yields CDR1 MNHEY and CDR2 SMNVEV (reference sequence). This chain's CDR3 is CASRLGVNTEAFF. The DNA of the CDR3 is TGTGCCAGCAGATTGGGGGTGAACACTGAAGCTTTCTTT.

The chain links TRBV5-1 to TRBJ2-7; 9 positions agree with TRBD2. The CDR3 runs to 16 residues. CDR1 is SGHRS and CDR2 is YFSETQ in the germline V gene. V was clipped by 6 bases and J by 7 bases; unmatched bases: 17. Here the CDR3 reads CASTDPTRGGLGEQYF. CDR3 coding DNA: TGCGCCAGCACCGACCCCACGCGGGGGGGCTTGGGGGAGCAGTACTTC.

CDR3 region: CAWSIQPLNYGYTF. The DNA of the CDR3 is TGTGCCTGGAGCATACAACCGCTGAACTATGGCTACACCTTC. The chain combines TRBV30 with TRBJ1-2; no reliable D call. Germline values: CDR1 GTSNPN, CDR2 SVGIG (reference sequence). V was pared by 3 bases and J by 2 bases, with 13 bases between. The CDR3 has 14 amino acids.

The rearrangement joins TRBV7-2 to TRBJ2-5; TRBD1 matches at 7 bases. Germline V CDR1 and CDR2: SGHTA, FQGNSA. V dropped 7 bases and J dropped 0; count of bases not matched to a gene: 5. The CDR3 is made up of 14 amino acids. The CDR3 region is CASTVQGNQETQYF. The CDR3 DNA sequence: TGTGCCAGCACGGTACAGGGGAACCAAGAGACCCAGTACTTC.

The DNA for the CDR3 is TGTGCCAGTAGTATGTGGGACGACTCTAACTATGGCTACACCTTC. It yields the protein CASSMWDDSNYGYTF. The chain recombines TRBV19 with TRBJ1-2, with D possibly TRBD1 on 5 matching bases. This CDR3 comprises 15 residues. V shed 3 bases and J shed 0 bases, with 11 bases lying between them. Germline loops: CDR1 LNHDA, CDR2 SQIVND (reference sequence).

The CDR3 DNA reads TGTGCCAGCTCACCACCGAGTATGAGGGGGAACACTGAAGCTTTCTTT. Its protein product is CASSPPSMRGNTEAFF. The chain carries TRBV18 and TRBJ1-1, with a possible D match to TRBD1 (5 bases). The CDR3 loop spans 16 amino acids. The V gene lost 0 bases and the J gene lost 1 base, with 12 bases spanning the gap. Germline V gives CDR1 KGHSH, CDR2 LQKENI. The full variable domain, with the rest looked up from reference TRBV18 and TRBJ1-1, is NAGVMQNPRHLVRRRGQEARLRCSPMKGHSHVYWYRQLPEEGLKFMVYLQKENIIDESGMPKERFSAEFPKEGPSILRIQQVVRGDSAAYFCASSPPSMRGNTEAFFGQGTRLTVV.

The chain couples TRBV4-2 to TRBJ1-5, with D unclear. V was clipped by 0 bases and J by 7 bases, with 13 bases between them. The CDR3 spans 15 residues. Germline V gene data show CDR1 as LGHNA and CDR2 as YNFKEQ. This CDR3 is CASSQDNEGGQPQHF. CDR3 nucleotides: TGTGCCAGCAGCCAAGATAATGAAGGCGGACAGCCCCAGCATTTT.

The CDR3: CASSYDRRSTDTQYF. In DNA, the CDR3 is TGCGCCAGCAGCTATGACAGACGATCCACAGATACGCAGTATTTT. The V call is TRBV5-1, the J call TRBJ2-3; a weak D match, TRBD1 (5 bases). V gave up 3 bases and J gave up 2 bases, with 13 bases separating them. Per the germline V gene, CDR1 is SGHRS and CDR2 is YFSETQ. The CDR3 is made up of 15 amino acids.

This clone was recorded a few times. V gene TRBV2 combines with J gene TRBJ1-1; maybe TRBD1 (5 bases). The CDR3 consists of 12 residues. V lost 4 bases to trimming and J lost 6 bases, with 9 bases between them. The germline gives CDR1 SNHLY, CDR2 FYNNEI. CDR3 in DNA: TGTGCCAGCAGTGTCCAGGGCCCTGAAGCTTTCTTT. Its protein is CASSVQGPEAFF.

The CDR3 sequence: CASSYGQTDTQYF. CDR3 nucleotides: TGTGCCAGCAGTTATGGACAGACAGATACGCAGTATTTT. The chain carries TRBV6-6 and TRBJ2-3; maybe TRBD1 (6 bases). V lost 3 bases and J 3 bases, leaving 7 bases between the germline ends. The CDR3 is made up of 13 amino acids. From germline, CDR1 is MNHNY and CDR2 SVGAGI (reference sequence).

This clone was detected a few times. The chain carries TRBV19 and TRBJ1-2; 10 bases fit TRBD1. J lost 8 bases, V lost 1 base, and 7 bases had no gene match. From germline, CDR1 is LNHDA and CDR2 SQIVND (reference sequence). This CDR3 region has 15 residues. CDR3 nucleotides: TGTGCCAGTAGTATAGGGGGACAGGGGAGGTTCGGCTACACCTTC. This codes for CASSIGGQGRFGYTF. The whole variable domain, remainder taken from reference TRBV19 and TRBJ1-2, is DGGITQSPKYLFRKEGQNVTLSCEQNLNHDAMYWYRQDPGQGLRLIYYSQIVNDFQKGDIAEGYSVSREKKESFPLTVTSAQKNPTAFYLCASSIGGQGRFGYTFGSGTRLTVV.

The chain couples TRBV2 to TRBJ2-5, with a tentative D call TRBD2 (5 bases). There are 13 residues in the CDR3. Germline V gene sequence: CDR1 SNHLY, CDR2 FYNNEI. V was pared by 6 bases and J by 2 bases, with 10 bases between. In nucleotides, the CDR3 is TGTGCCAGCAGGGGCGGGTATCAAGAGACCCAGTACTTC. It yields the protein CASRGGYQETQYF. The full variable domain, completed using reference TRBV2 and TRBJ2-5, is EPEVTQTPSHQVTQMGQEVILRCVPISNHLYFYWYRQILGQKVEFLVSFYNNEISEKSEIFDDQFSVERPDGSNFTLKIRSTKLEDSAMYFCASRGGYQETQYFGPGTRLLVL.

The chain carries TRBV11-2 and TRBJ2-1, with D unclear. The V gene lost 0 bases and the J gene lost 7 bases, with 10 bases spanning the gap. CDR3 length equals 14 residues. Germline CDR1 and CDR2: SGHAT and FQNNGV. DNA for the CDR3: TGTGCCAGCAGCTTAGATTCGTCCAGGAATGAGCAGTTCTTC. Translating it yields CASSLDSSRNEQFF. The whole variable domain, filled in from reference TRBV11-2 and TRBJ2-1, reads EAGVAQSPRYKIIEKRQSVAFWCNPISGHATLYWYQQILGQGPKLLIQFQNNGVVDDSQLPKDRFSAERLKGVDSTLKIQPAKLEDSAVYLCASSLDSSRNEQFFGPGTRLTVL.

This clone was seen only a few times. The chain has TRBV5-6 and TRBJ1-2, with 7 bases matching TRBD1. Looked up from germline, CDR1 is SGHDT and CDR2 is YYEEEE. Trimming took 0 bases from V and 8 from J; bases not matched to a gene: 7. The CDR3 has 14 amino acids. The CDR3 bases are TGTGCCAGCAGCTTGGCCGCAGACAGGGACGGCTACACCTTC. Encoded protein: CASSLAADRDGYTF.

The chain carries TRBV18 and TRBJ1-1; no firm D call. V lost 2 bases and J 2 bases, leaving 6 bases between the germline ends. Germline loops: CDR1 KGHSH, CDR2 LQKENI. The CDR3 loop spans 13 amino acids. CDR3 sequence reads: CASSPGVNTEAFF. DNA of the CDR3: TGTGCCAGCTCACCAGGTGTCAACACTGAAGCTTTCTTT.

The CDR3 reads CASTSGTGLSGANVLTF. CDR3 DNA: TGTGCCAGCACCTCCGGGACAGGGCTCTCTGGGGCCAACGTCCTGACTTTC. The genes are TRBV5-8 and TRBJ2-6, with 9 positions matching TRBD1. CDR1 and CDR2 from the germline V gene are SGHTS and YDEGEE. The CDR3 runs 17 residues. Unmatched junction bases numbered 7, after V lost 6 bases and J lost 0 bases.

The DNA of the CDR3 is TGCGCCAGCAGCTTGGCCGGGGTGGCCTCTGGGGCCAACGTCCTGACTTTC. Protein sequence: CASSLAGVASGANVLTF. The chain recombines TRBV5-1 with TRBJ2-6, with a possible D match to TRBD2 (5 bases). V lost 0 bases, J lost 0 bases, and 10 bases lay in between. CDR1 SGHRS and CDR2 YFSETQ come from the germline V gene. CDR3 length equals 17 residues.